This passage covers 29 T cell receptor beta chains from one sample sequenced in a study of T cells in localized non-small cell lung cancer. The assay was immunoSEQ multiplex PCR, and TCRdb's table has in-frame clones only and misses some. The sample consists of about 16,000 clones, 90% of them appearing once. The specimen comprised peripheral blood mononuclear cells, sampled before any cancer treatment. These receptors came from a woman aged 40-70 years with stage III lung adenocarcinoma.

To note about this clone: Other DNA sequences within the sample encode an identical CDR3. V and J are TRBV5-1 and TRBJ2-2; D may correspond to TRBD1 or TRBD2 (6 bases each). In germline, CDR1 is SGHRS, CDR2 YFSETQ. The V end lost 6 bases, the J end lost 8 bases, and 17 bases lay between the germline ends. The CDR3 has 14 amino acids. Written as DNA, the CDR3 is TGCGCCAGCACCTATAATCGGGGGCGGGGGGAGCTGTTTTTT. It encodes CASTYNRGRGELFF. Together with reference TRBV5-1 and TRBJ2-2, the CDR3 gives the full variable domain: KAGVTQTPRYLIKTRGQQVTLSCSPISGHRSVSWYQQTPGQGLQFLFEYFSETQRNKGNFPGRFSGRQFSNSRSEMNVSTLELGDSALYLCASTYNRGRGELFFGEGSRLTVL.

The chain links TRBV18 to TRBJ2-7, with 12 bases lining up with TRBD1. Trimming cost V 3 bases and J 6 bases; bases outside gene matches: 3. The CDR3 loop spans 14 amino acids. The germline gives CDR1 KGHSH, CDR2 LQKENI. As DNA, the CDR3 is TGTGCCAGCTCACCGGGACAGGGGGCGAGCGAGCAGTACTTC. As protein: CASSPGQGASEQYF.

The chain combines TRBV9 with TRBJ1-2; the D gene is possibly TRBD1 (5 bases). This CDR3 region has 18 residues. Germline assignment: CDR1 SGDLS and CDR2 YYNGEE. Trimming took off 0 bases at V and 0 bases at J, with 18 bases between the two ends. The CDR3 sequence: CASSVEGKGATTNYGYTF. The CDR3 DNA follows: TGTGCCAGCAGCGTAGAGGGGAAGGGAGCGACCACTAACTATGGCTACACCTTC.

Worth noting for this clone: The junction shows a germline mismatch at one end, possibly a read error. The chain links TRBV6-1 to TRBJ2-7; D perhaps matches TRBD1 (6 bases). Germline values: CDR1 MNHNS, CDR2 SASEGT. This CDR3 has 11 amino acids. CDR3 protein: CMTDSWVEQYF. CDR3 coding DNA: TGCATGACGGACAGTTGGGTCGAGCAGTACTTC.

The V call is TRBV2, the J call TRBJ2-3, with a weak D call TRBD1 (5 bases). Trimming cost V 5 bases and J 5 bases, with 8 bases left between them. Germline CDR1 and CDR2: SNHLY and FYNNEI. This CDR3 region has 12 residues. The CDR3 here is CASSRGGDTQYF. The CDR3 DNA reads TGTGCCAGCAGTAGGGGTGGAGATACGCAGTATTTT.

This clone was found a few times. The rearrangement links TRBV4-2 to TRBJ1-5; D is ambiguous. Germline CDR1 and CDR2: LGHNA and YNFKEQ. The CDR3 is made up of 13 amino acids. Trimming removed 0 bases at V and 4 bases at J, with 4 bases between. The DNA of the CDR3 is TGTGCCAGCAGCCAAGATAGGAATCAGCCCCAGCATTTT. Translated: CASSQDRNQPQHF.

The chain has TRBV21-1 and TRBJ2-2; the table's D call, TRBD1, was not checked against the DNA. TRBV21-1 is a documented pseudogene. This CDR3 is built from 16 residues. The CDR3 here is CASLRGPGGISGELFF. CDR3 DNA sequence: TGTGCCAGCCTTAGAGGGCCAGGGGGGATCTCCGGGGAGCTGTTTTTT.

The chain is built from TRBV28 and TRBJ2-5, with 7 bases that match TRBD2. CDR1 and CDR2 from the germline V gene are MDHEN and SYDVKM. The V and J ends lost 5 bases and 6 bases, in that order; junction bases with no gene match: 15. The CDR3 sequence is 16 residues long. CDR3 residues: CASSPPAKAGPKTQYF. CDR3 in DNA: TGTGCCAGCAGTCCCCCGGCTAAAGCGGGGCCTAAGACCCAGTACTTC.

CDR3 sequence reads: CASSFEGGYTEAFF. The CDR3 nucleotides read TGTGCCAGCAGCTTCGAGGGGGGCTACACTGAAGCTTTCTTT. This chain links TRBV7-6 with TRBJ1-1, with a weak D call TRBD1 (6 bases). The V end lost 3 bases, the J end lost 3 bases, and 11 bases lay between the germline ends. Germline values: CDR1 SGHVS, CDR2 FNYEAQ. The CDR3 has 14 amino acids.

V gene TRBV28 combines with J gene TRBJ2-7, with D uncertain. V was cut by 6 bases and J by 2 bases, with 11 bases left in between. Germline CDR1 and CDR2: MDHEN and SYDVKM. The CDR3 totals 13 residues. CDR3 sequence (DNA): TGTGCCAGCAGGGTCTCCTCTACCTACGAGCAGTACTTC. It specifies CASRVSSTYEQYF.

CDR3 DNA sequence: TGCGCCAGCAGCTTGGCTATTGGACAGGGTAATGAAAAACTGTTTTTT. Protein: CASSLAIGQGNEKLFF. The gene calls are TRBV5-1 and TRBJ1-4; 8 positions agree with TRBD1. Germline CDR1 and CDR2: SGHRS and YFSETQ. Germline trimming cut 0 bases from V and 4 bases from J; bases unmatched to any gene: 5. CDR3 length: 16 residues.

This rearrangement joins TRBV6-6 to TRBJ1-2; D unresolved. This CDR3 region has 16 residues. The V and J ends lost 2 bases and 3 bases respectively, with 16 bases between them. Germline CDR1 and CDR2: MNHNY and SVGAGI (reference sequence). Written as DNA, the CDR3 is TGTGCCAGCAGTTACACCGCAAGACCTGGGGACTATGGCTACACCTTC. Translated: CASSYTARPGDYGYTF.

The DNA for the CDR3 is TGTGCCAGTAGCGGGACAGGGATCTACGAGCAGTACTTC. Protein: CASSGTGIYEQYF. This chain connects TRBV19 to TRBJ2-7, with 9 bases that match TRBD1. V gave up 6 bases and J gave up 3 bases; unmatched junction bases: 3. Germline V CDR1 and CDR2: LNHDA, SQIVND (reference sequence). The CDR3 totals 13 residues.

The gene calls are TRBV20-1 and TRBJ1-2; D is undetermined. CDR1 DFQATT and CDR2 SNEGSKA come from the germline V gene (reference sequence). There are 11 residues in the CDR3. Trimming cost V 3 bases and J 8 bases, with 10 bases left between them. CDR3 nucleotide sequence: TGCAGTGCTAGGCTACGGGAGGGCTACACCTTC. It codes for CSARLREGYTF.

In DNA form, the CDR3 reads TGTGCCAGTCGATACAGGGGGCTGGATACTGAAGCTTTCTTT. The encoded protein is CASRYRGLDTEAFF. This chain connects TRBV19 to TRBJ1-1, with TRBD1 matching 9 bases. Germline trimming cut 8 bases from V and 5 bases from J; bases unmatched to any gene: 9. Germline V CDR1 and CDR2: LNHDA, SQIVND (reference sequence). This CDR3 comprises 14 residues.

The chain couples TRBV29-1 to TRBJ1-5; 9 bases align to TRBD1. Germline loops: CDR1 SQVTM, CDR2 ANQGSEA. V lost 6 bases, J lost 2 bases, and 5 bases stayed unmatched. The CDR3 length is 14 residues. DNA for the CDR3: TGCAGCGTAGGACAGGGGACCGGCAATCAGCCCCAGCATTTT. Amino acid sequence: CSVGQGTGNQPQHF.

This chain connects TRBV10-1 to TRBJ2-5, with TRBD1 identical over 7 bases. This CDR3 is 13 amino acids long. With V trimmed by 3 bases and J by 4 bases, 2 bases remained unmatched. Germline values: CDR1 WNHNN, CDR2 SYGVQD (reference sequence). Written as DNA, the CDR3 is TGCGCCAGCAGTGATAGGGGGCGAGAGACCCAGTACTTC. Amino acids: CASSDRGRETQYF.

The chain employs TRBV7-9 and TRBJ1-5; no clear D gene. CDR3 length: 13 amino acids. Germline V CDR1 and CDR2: SEHNR, FQNEAQ (reference sequence). With 3 bases removed from V and 6 bases from J, the gap between germline ends came to 9 bases. The CDR3 protein is CASSFETSQPQHF. CDR3 nucleotides: TGTGCCAGCAGCTTTGAAACTTCTCAGCCCCAGCATTTT.

The gene calls are TRBV10-3 and TRBJ1-3; D is unclear. CDR1 is ENHRY, CDR2 SYGVKD, per germline. The CDR3 contains 15 residues. The ends were cut back, 8 bases at V and 3 bases at J, with 17 bases in the middle. The CDR3 protein is CAIGIQSIIGNTIYF. The CDR3 DNA reads TGTGCCATCGGCATCCAGTCAATAATTGGAAACACCATATATTTT.

Worth noting for this clone: The junction departs from the called germline gene at one end, perhaps through a read error. This chain joins TRBV10-1 and TRBJ2-6; D remains ambiguous. The CDR3 is 15 amino acids. Germline loops: CDR1 WNHNN, CDR2 SYGVQD (reference sequence). The CDR3 DNA is TGCGCCAGCAGTTCATGCGAAAGATCGCACAAAGTCGGGCCATTC. This gives the protein CASSSCERSHKVGPF.

The V gene is TRBV7-9, the J gene TRBJ1-2; the D gene is possibly TRBD1 (5 bases). The V end was cut by 8 bases, the J end by 1 base, with 14 bases between. CDR3 size: 14 residues. Looked up from germline, CDR1 is SEHNR and CDR2 is FQNEAQ (reference sequence). CDR3 nucleotide sequence: TGTGCCAGCTGGGCGGGGACGGTTAACTATGGCTACACCTTC. As protein: CASWAGTVNYGYTF.

The CDR3 is CASSLVSALETQYF. In DNA form, the CDR3 reads TGCGCCAGCAGCTTGGTATCCGCCTTGGAGACCCAGTACTTC. The chain links TRBV5-1 to TRBJ2-5; D is undetermined. The V and J ends lost 0 bases and 5 bases respectively, with 11 bases between them. Germline assignment: CDR1 SGHRS and CDR2 YFSETQ. The CDR3 is 14 residues long.

The chain links TRBV20-1 to TRBJ2-1; TRBD2 matches 9 bases. V shed 7 bases, J shed 13 bases, and the junction held 8 bases outside the gene matches. The germline V gene encodes CDR1 DFQATT and CDR2 SNEGSKA (reference sequence). The CDR3 runs 11 residues. CDR3 in DNA: TGCAGTGGGTATAGCGGGAGTTCTCAGTTCTTC. This translates into CSGYSGSSQFF.

The chain has TRBV7-2 and TRBJ2-3; TRBD2 agrees at 10 bases. CDR1 SGHTA and CDR2 FQGNSA come from the germline V gene. The CDR3 is made up of 14 amino acids. V was pared by 5 bases and J by 5 bases, with 4 bases of the junction left unmatched. The CDR3 loop reads CASSASGGRDTQYF. As DNA, the CDR3 is TGTGCCAGCAGCGCTAGCGGGGGACGAGATACGCAGTATTTT.

This chain joins TRBV4-1 and TRBJ2-3; 8 nucleotides match TRBD1. The CDR3 length is 14 residues. Per the germline V gene, CDR1 is MGHRA and CDR2 is YSYEKL. J was trimmed by 3 bases and V by 3 bases; bases with no gene match: 2. CDR3 DNA sequence: TGCGCCAGCAGCCAGCGACAGGGGACAGATACGCAGTATTTT. Protein sequence: CASSQRQGTDTQYF.

The CDR3 DNA sequence: TGTGCCAGCAGCTTAGAGGGACTAGCGGGATTGGGGTCCACAGATACGCAGTATTTT. Its translation is CASSLEGLAGLGSTDTQYF. The chain uses TRBV7-2 and TRBJ2-3, with 13 bases fitting TRBD2. This CDR3 has 19 residues. The ends lost 1 base at V and 2 bases at J; junction bases unmatched: 9. Per the germline V gene, CDR1 is SGHTA and CDR2 is FQGNSA.

J is TRBJ1-2 and V is TRBV5-5; unclear D gene. With 0 bases removed from V and 1 base from J, the gap between germline ends came to 7 bases. This CDR3 comprises 14 residues. Germline V gene lookup returns CDR1 SGHKS and CDR2 YYEKEE (reference sequence). The chain's CDR3 is CASSLERDNYGYTF. In DNA, the CDR3 is TGTGCCAGCAGCTTGGAGAGGGATAACTATGGCTACACCTTC.

This clone was recorded a few times. The chain recombines TRBV27 with TRBJ2-7, with unresolved D. Per germline, CDR1 MNHEY and CDR2 SMNVEV (reference sequence). Trimming cost V 2 bases and J 2 bases, with 4 bases left between them. CDR3 length equals 12 residues. CDR3 sequence (DNA): TGTGCCAGCAGTTTAGTCCCCTACGAGCAGTACTTC. Translated, it gives CASSLVPYEQYF.

The chain employs TRBV2 and TRBJ1-4; D is possibly TRBD1 (6 bases). Trimming removed 1 base at V and 6 bases at J, with 12 bases between. Germline-derived CDR1 and CDR2 are SNHLY and FYNNEI. CDR3 length: 15 amino acids. The CDR3: CASSEVGGGDEKLFF. The CDR3 coding sequence is TGTGCCAGCAGTGAAGTAGGAGGGGGAGATGAAAAACTGTTTTTT.